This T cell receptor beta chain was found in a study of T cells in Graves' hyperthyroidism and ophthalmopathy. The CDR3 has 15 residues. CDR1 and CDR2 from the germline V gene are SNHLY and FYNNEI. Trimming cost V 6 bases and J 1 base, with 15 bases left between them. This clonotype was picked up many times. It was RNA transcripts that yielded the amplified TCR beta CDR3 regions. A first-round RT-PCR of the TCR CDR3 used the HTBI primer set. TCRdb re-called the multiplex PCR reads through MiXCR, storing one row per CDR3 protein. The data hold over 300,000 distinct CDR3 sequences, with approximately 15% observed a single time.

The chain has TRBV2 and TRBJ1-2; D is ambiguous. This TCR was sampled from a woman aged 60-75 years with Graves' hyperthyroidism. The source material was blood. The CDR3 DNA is TGTGCCAGCAGGGCCTCATCGACCATTAACTATGGCTACACCTTC. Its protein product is CASRASSTINYGYTF.